Sequencing of this T cell receptor beta chain was carried out in a study of blood T cell repertoires in COVID-19. Study details: The United States, Italy and Spain supplied acute and convalescent COVID-19 samples. PBMCs, B-cell-depleted T cells, or T cells were the source of the cDNA or gDNA that made up the material.

In the original processing: Nucleated cell number was recorded as an estimate derived from reference gene primer amplification. Profiled with immunoSEQ multiplex PCR; TCRdb holds only in-frame clones, not every one. Clonal size and the V and J genes are those of that table, whereas D and trimming came from the DNA. Among 280,000 or so clones listed, roughly 85% were seen once. Germline V lookup: CDR1 KGHDR, CDR2 SFDVKD. Trimming stripped 1 base from V and 4 bases from J, with 15 bases between. The CDR3 loop spans 16 amino acids. The source is a woman aged 45-65 years who had recovered from COVID-19. The sample was peripheral blood. The chain carries TRBV24-1 and TRBJ1-2, with a possible D match to TRBD1 (6 bases). The CDR3: CATSDFMGQGIYGYTF. As DNA, the CDR3 is TGTGCCACCAGTGATTTCATGGGGCAGGGGATCTATGGCTACACCTTC.